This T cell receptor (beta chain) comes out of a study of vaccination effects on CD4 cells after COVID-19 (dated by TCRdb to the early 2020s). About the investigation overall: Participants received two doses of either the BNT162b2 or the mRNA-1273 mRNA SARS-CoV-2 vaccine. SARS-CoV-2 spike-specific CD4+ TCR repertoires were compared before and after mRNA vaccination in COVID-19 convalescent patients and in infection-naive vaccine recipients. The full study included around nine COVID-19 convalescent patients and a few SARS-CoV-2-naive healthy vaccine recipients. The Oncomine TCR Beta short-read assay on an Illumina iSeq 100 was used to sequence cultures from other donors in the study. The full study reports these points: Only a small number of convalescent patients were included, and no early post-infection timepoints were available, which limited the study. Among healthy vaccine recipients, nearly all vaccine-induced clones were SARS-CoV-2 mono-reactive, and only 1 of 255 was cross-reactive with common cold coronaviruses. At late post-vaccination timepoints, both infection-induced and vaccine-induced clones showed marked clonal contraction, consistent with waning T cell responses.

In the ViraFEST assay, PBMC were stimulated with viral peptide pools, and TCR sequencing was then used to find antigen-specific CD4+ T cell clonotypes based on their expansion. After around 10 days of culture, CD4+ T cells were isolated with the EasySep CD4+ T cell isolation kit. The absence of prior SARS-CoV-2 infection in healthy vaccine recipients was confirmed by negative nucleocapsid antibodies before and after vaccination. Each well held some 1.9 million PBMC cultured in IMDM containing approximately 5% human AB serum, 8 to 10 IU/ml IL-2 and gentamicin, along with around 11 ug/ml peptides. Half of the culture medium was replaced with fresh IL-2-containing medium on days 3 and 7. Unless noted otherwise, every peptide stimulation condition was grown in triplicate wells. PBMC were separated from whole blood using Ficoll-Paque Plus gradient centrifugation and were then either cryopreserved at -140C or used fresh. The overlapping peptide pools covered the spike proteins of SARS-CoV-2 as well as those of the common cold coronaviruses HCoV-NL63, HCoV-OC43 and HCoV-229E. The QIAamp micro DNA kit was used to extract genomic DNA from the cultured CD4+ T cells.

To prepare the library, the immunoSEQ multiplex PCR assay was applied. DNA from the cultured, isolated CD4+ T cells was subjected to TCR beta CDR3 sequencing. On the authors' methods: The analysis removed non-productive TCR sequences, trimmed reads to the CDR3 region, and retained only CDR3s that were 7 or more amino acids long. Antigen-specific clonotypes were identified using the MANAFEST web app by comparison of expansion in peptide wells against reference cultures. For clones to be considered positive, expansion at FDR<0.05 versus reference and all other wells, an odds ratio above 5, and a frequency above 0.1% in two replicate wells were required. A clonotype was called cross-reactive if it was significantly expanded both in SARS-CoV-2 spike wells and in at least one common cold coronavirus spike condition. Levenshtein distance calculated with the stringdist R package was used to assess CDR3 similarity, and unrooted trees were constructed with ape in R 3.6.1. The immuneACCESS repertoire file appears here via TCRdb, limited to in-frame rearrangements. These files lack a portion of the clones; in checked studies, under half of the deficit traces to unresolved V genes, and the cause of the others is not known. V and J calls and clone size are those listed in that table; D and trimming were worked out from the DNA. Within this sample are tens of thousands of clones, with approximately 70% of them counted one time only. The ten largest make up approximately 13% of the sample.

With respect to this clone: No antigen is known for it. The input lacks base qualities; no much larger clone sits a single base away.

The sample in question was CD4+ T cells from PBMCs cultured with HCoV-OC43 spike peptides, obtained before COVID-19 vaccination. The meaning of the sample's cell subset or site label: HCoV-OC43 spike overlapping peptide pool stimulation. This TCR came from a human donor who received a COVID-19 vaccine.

The DNA sequence follows: TGCGCCAGCAGTTTCCAAATTAACTCTGAGCAGTTCTTC. The resulting protein is CASSFQINSEQFF. The V gene is TRBV10-1 and the J gene is TRBJ2-1; no confident D gene assignment can be made. The germline V gene (reference sequence) gives CDR1 as WNHNN and CDR2 as SYGVQD. A distance of 14 bases separates the germline ends of V and J, which lose 5 bases and 9 bases respectively. There are 13 amino acids in the CDR3, from cysteine to phenylalanine inclusive. Here the CDR3 DNA is all that survives: 39 bases in frame from base 1.